A single sample is the source of the 29 T cell receptor beta chains below, sequenced in a study of Ad26.COV2.S vaccination and SARS-CoV-2 variants. Profiling relied on immunoSEQ multiplex PCR, and the TCRdb table lists in-frame clones only, not all of them. The repertoire consists of 300,000 to 450,000 clones, with 92% occurring once and the leading ten covering about 3.9%. This specimen consisted of peripheral blood, obtained after recovery from COVID-19. The receptor set was obtained from a human donor who had recovered from COVID-19.

This clone was counted once. V is TRBV5-1 and J is TRBJ1-2, with D uncertain. The ends were cut back, 2 bases at V and 4 bases at J, with 15 bases in the middle. This CDR3 is 15 amino acids long. CDR1 and CDR2 (germline): SGHRS, YFSETQ. CDR3 sequence reads: CASSFQSAGTYGYTF. CDR3 DNA: TGCGCCAGCAGCTTCCAAAGTGCAGGTACCTATGGCTACACCTTC.

This clone was detected once. This rearrangement joins TRBV11-2 to TRBJ2-3, with 8 bases fitting TRBD2. Unmatched junction bases numbered 9, after V lost 5 bases and J lost 2 bases. This CDR3 contains 16 residues. CDR1 is SGHAT and CDR2 is FQNNGV in the germline V gene. CDR3 in DNA: TGTGCCAGCAGCCAACTACCGGGGGGGACCACAGATACGCAGTATTTT. It translates to CASSQLPGGTTDTQYF.

The CDR3: CASSLGGGGNIQYF. In DNA form, the CDR3 reads TGTGCCAGCAGCTTAGGAGGGGGCGGAAACATTCAGTACTTC. The chain has TRBV7-8 and TRBJ2-4; 7 positions match TRBD1. Germline V CDR1 and CDR2: SGHVS, FQNEAQ. After removal of 1 base from V and 6 bases from J, the junction contained 3 bases not matched to a gene. The CDR3 is 14 residues long.

The chain joins TRBV2 to TRBJ1-1; D is unresolved. V lost 0 bases to trimming and J lost 1 base, with 9 bases between them. The CDR3 is 15 residues long. CDR1 SNHLY and CDR2 FYNNEI come from the germline V gene. CDR3 DNA: TGTGCCAGCAGTGAAGCGGGGTTGGGGAACACTGAAGCTTTCTTT. Protein: CASSEAGLGNTEAFF.

This clone appeared once. The chain recombines TRBV29-1 with TRBJ2-2, with D maybe TRBD1 (6 bases). V was shortened by 5 bases and J by 2 bases, with 15 bases between the two germline ends. The CDR3 runs 15 residues. Germline V gives CDR1 SQVTM, CDR2 ANQGSEA. The CDR3 nucleotides are TGCAGCGTTTCTCGGTCAGGGGATAACACCGGGGAGCTGTTTTTT. Amino acid sequence: CSVSRSGDNTGELFF.

The rearrangement uses TRBV5-6 and TRBJ1-6; D remains unclear. The CDR3 runs 16 residues. The germline V gene has CDR1 SGHDT and CDR2 YYEEEE. The V gene lost 7 bases and the J gene lost 0 bases, with 14 bases spanning the gap. CDR3 amino acids: CASSRGVPSYNSPLHF. CDR3 bases: TGTGCCAGCTCACGGGGAGTCCCCTCCTATAATTCACCCCTCCACTTT.

CDR3 nucleotides: TGTGCCAGCAGTCTCGGGGGAGATACGCAGTATTTT. This translates into CASSLGGDTQYF. The J gene is TRBJ2-3, the V gene TRBV9; perhaps TRBD2 as D (6 bases). Germline loops: CDR1 SGDLS, CDR2 YYNGEE. This CDR3 comprises 12 residues. Trimming pared 5 bases from V and 5 bases from J, leaving 9 bases between.

The rearrangement uses TRBV27 and TRBJ1-1; D is unclear. V was cut by 4 bases and J by 1 base, with 7 bases left in between. The CDR3 length is 13 residues. Germline values: CDR1 MNHEY, CDR2 SMNVEV (reference sequence). CDR3 sequence (DNA): TGTGCCAGCAGTTCACGGGCGAACACTGAAGCTTTCTTT. Its protein product is CASSSRANTEAFF.

The gene calls are TRBV19 and TRBJ1-2, with a weak D call TRBD1 (5 bases). The CDR3 is 14 residues long. Trimming left V 3 bases short and J 6 bases short, with 14 bases between. From germline, CDR1 is LNHDA and CDR2 SQIVND (reference sequence). For the CDR3, the DNA is TGTGCCAGTAGTATGGGGGGTGTGTATGATGGCTACACCTTC. Protein product: CASSMGGVYDGYTF.

This clone was seen a handful of times. The V call is TRBV19, the J call TRBJ1-6; 10 positions match TRBD1. This CDR3 spans 14 amino acids. V dropped 8 bases and J dropped 8; count of bases not matched to a gene: 6. Per the germline V gene, CDR1 is LNHDA and CDR2 is SQIVND (reference sequence). CDR3 coding DNA: TGTGCCAGTTCTCGGGGACAGGGGTATTCACCCCTCCACTTT. Translation gives CASSRGQGYSPLHF.

This chain uses TRBV6-2 or TRBV6-3 with TRBJ2-6; D remains ambiguous. The CDR3 sequence is 16 residues long. Germline V gives CDR1 MNHEY, CDR2 SVGEGT. Trimming pared 6 bases from V and 0 bases from J, leaving 12 bases between. CDR3 coding DNA: TGTGCCAGCAGCCCATGGGAAGCCTCTGGGGCCAACGTCCTGACTTTC. This codes for CASSPWEASGANVLTF.

This clone was seen a single time. The chain is built from TRBV27 and TRBJ1-3; 8 nucleotides align to TRBD1. Trimming took 4 bases from V and 0 from J; bases not matched to a gene: 2. This CDR3 is 15 amino acids long. Germline-derived CDR1 and CDR2 are MNHEY and SMNVEV (reference sequence). CDR3 nucleotide sequence: TGTGCCAGCAGTTCAACAGGGGGCTCTGGAAACACCATATATTTT. Translated: CASSSTGGSGNTIYF.

The chain employs TRBV3-1 (or the pseudogene TRBV3-2) and TRBJ2-7; TRBD1 matches at 10 bases. Germline V gives CDR1 LGHDT, CDR2 YNNKEL (reference sequence). The V segment lost 2 bases and the J segment 5 bases; nucleotides outside the gene matches: 6. CDR3 size: 15 residues. The CDR3 DNA follows: TGTGCCAGCAGCCAATGGGACAGGGGAAGCGACGAGCAGTACTTC. Translation gives CASSQWDRGSDEQYF.

The rearrangement joins TRBV19 to TRBJ2-7; possible D gene TRBD1, 6 bases. The V gene's germline CDR1 is LNHDA and CDR2 SQIVND (reference sequence). The ends were cut back, 6 bases at V and 7 bases at J, with 16 bases in the middle. The CDR3 loop spans 13 amino acids. CDR3 in DNA: TGTGCCAGTAGCCCACAACAGGGTGGGGAGCAGTACTTC. The encoded protein is CASSPQQGGEQYF.

V usage is TRBV5-6 and J usage is TRBJ1-1, with D maybe TRBD1 (5 bases). With 0 bases removed from V and 3 bases from J, the gap between germline ends came to 6 bases. The germline V gene has CDR1 SGHDT and CDR2 YYEEEE. The CDR3 has 13 amino acids. The CDR3 spells CASSLAGDTEAFF. Written as DNA, the CDR3 is TGTGCCAGCAGCTTGGCGGGGGACACTGAAGCTTTCTTT.

The V and J genes are TRBV3-1 (or the pseudogene TRBV3-2) and TRBJ2-2, with D unresolved. Germline V lookup: CDR1 LGHDT, CDR2 YNNKEL (reference sequence). The CDR3 extends over 12 amino acids. Deletions cut 0 bases from V and 7 bases from J, with 3 bases between. The CDR3 DNA sequence: TGTGCCAGCAGCCAAGACGTCGGGGAGCTGTTTTTT. Translating it yields CASSQDVGELFF.

On this clone: The same CDR3 can be traced to other DNA sequences in this sample. J is TRBJ2-1 and V is TRBV9, with TRBD2 identical over 10 bases. The CDR3 extends over 16 amino acids. V lost 0 bases and J lost 2; bases outside the gene matches: 2. Germline CDR1 and CDR2: SGDLS and YYNGEE. In DNA, the CDR3 is TGTGCCAGCAGCGTAGTAAGCGGGGGGGCCTACAATGAGCAGTTCTTC. It encodes CASSVVSGGAYNEQFF. The full variable domain, completed using reference TRBV9 and TRBJ2-1, is DSGVTQTPKHLITATGQRVTLRCSPRSGDLSVYWYQQSLDQGLQFLIQYYNGEERAKGNILERFSAQQFPDLHSELNLSSLELGDSALYFCASSVVSGGAYNEQFFGPGTRLTVL.

Regarding this clone: Distinct nucleotide sequences in the sample also encode this CDR3. J is TRBJ1-2 and V is TRBV7-9; 8 bases line up with TRBD1. The V segment lost 1 base and the J segment 8 bases; nucleotides outside the gene matches: 0. This CDR3 spans 12 amino acids. Germline V gives CDR1 SEHNR, CDR2 FQNEAQ (reference sequence). The CDR3 reads CASSLGQGGYTF. The CDR3 DNA reads TGTGCCAGCAGCTTAGGACAGGGGGGCTACACCTTC.

The V gene is TRBV6-1, the J gene TRBJ2-5, with D possibly matching TRBD2 (7 bases). The CDR3 covers 16 residues. V was pared by 2 bases and J by 3 bases, with 16 bases between. Germline V gene sequence: CDR1 MNHNS, CDR2 SASEGT. Here the CDR3 DNA reads TGTGCCAGCAGTGAACTGGGCGGGGGCGTCGAAGAGACCCAGTACTTC. This encodes CASSELGGGVEETQYF.

The chain is built from TRBV6-5 and TRBJ2-7, with 12 positions matching TRBD1. Trimming cost V 4 bases and J 11 bases; bases outside gene matches: 6. Per germline, CDR1 MNHEY and CDR2 SVGAGI. This CDR3 contains 13 residues. For the CDR3, the DNA is TGTGCCAGCAGTTCGGGACAGGGGGCGGCGAAGTACTTC. It encodes CASSSGQGAAKYF.

The V and J genes are TRBV4-3 and TRBJ2-2, with 8 bases lining up with TRBD1. V shed 0 bases and J 5 bases; nucleotides not matched to a gene: 8. The CDR3 runs to 17 residues. Per the germline V gene, CDR1 is LGHNA and CDR2 is YSLEER. The CDR3: CASSQDGQGILTGELFF. Written as DNA, the CDR3 is TGCGCCAGCAGCCAAGATGGACAGGGCATTTTGACCGGGGAGCTGTTTTTT.

This clone occurred once. The rearrangement links TRBV7-2 to TRBJ2-7; D call uncertain. V was clipped by 2 bases and J by 3 bases, with 8 bases between them. Germline V lookup: CDR1 SGHTA, CDR2 FQGNSA. This CDR3 contains 13 residues. The CDR3 nucleotides are TGTGCCAGCAGCTTATCGCGGTACTACGAGCAGTACTTC. It is translated as CASSLSRYYEQYF. The full variable domain, completed using reference TRBV7-2 and TRBJ2-7, is GAGVSQSPSNKVTEKGKDVELRCDPISGHTALYWYRQSLGQGLEFLIYFQGNSAPDKSGLPSDRFSAERTGGSVSTLTIQRTQQEDSAVYLCASSLSRYYEQYFGPGTRLTVT.

This chain uses TRBV3-1 (or the pseudogene TRBV3-2) with TRBJ2-2, with D uncertain. The V gene lost 4 bases and the J gene lost 1 base, with 10 bases spanning the gap. This CDR3 is 15 amino acids long. Germline assignment: CDR1 LGHDT and CDR2 YNNKEL (reference sequence). DNA for the CDR3: TGTGCCAGCAGCCTAGGATCGGTGAACACCGGGGAGCTGTTTTTT. Translation: CASSLGSVNTGELFF.

This clone was seen only a few times. The V call is TRBV19, the J call TRBJ2-2; TRBD1 might be the D (5 bases). Per the germline V gene, CDR1 is LNHDA and CDR2 is SQIVND (reference sequence). Trimming took off 5 bases at V and 2 bases at J, with 12 bases between the two ends. The CDR3 runs 15 residues. CDR3 nucleotide sequence: TGTGCCAGTAGTCAGCCAGGGCTTAACACCGGGGAGCTGTTTTTT. This gives the protein CASSQPGLNTGELFF. The full variable domain, completed using reference TRBV19 and TRBJ2-2, is DGGITQSPKYLFRKEGQNVTLSCEQNLNHDAMYWYRQDPGQGLRLIYYSQIVNDFQKGDIAEGYSVSREKKESFPLTVTSAQKNPTAFYLCASSQPGLNTGELFFGEGSRLTVL.

The chain carries TRBV5-1 and TRBJ2-2, with 10 bases fitting TRBD1. The CDR3 is made up of 15 amino acids. The germline V gene has CDR1 SGHRS and CDR2 YFSETQ. J lost 3 bases, V lost 4 bases, and 3 bases had no gene match. The DNA for the CDR3 is TGCGCCAGCAGCCCAGGACAGGGGGACACCGGGGAGCTGTTTTTT. Translated, it gives CASSPGQGDTGELFF.

The chain recombines TRBV7-3 with TRBJ1-1, with TRBD1 matching 8 bases. This CDR3 has 15 amino acids. V was pared by 5 bases and J by 5 bases, with 10 bases of the junction left unmatched. Germline V lookup: CDR1 SGHTA, CDR2 FQGTGA. For the CDR3, the DNA is TGTGCCAGCAGCCGCGACAGGGGACGAACGACTGAAGCTTTCTTT. Protein product: CASSRDRGRTTEAFF.

This clone has just one count. The chain combines TRBV7-6 with TRBJ2-7; no reliable D call. CDR3 length: 15 amino acids. Germline V gene lookup returns CDR1 SGHVS and CDR2 FNYEAQ. The ends were cut back, 1 base at V and 1 base at J, with 11 bases in the middle. The CDR3 nucleotides are TGTGCCAGCAGCTTAGGCCAGGAGCCTTCCTACGAGCAGTACTTC. Its protein product is CASSLGQEPSYEQYF.

This clone was seen once. The chain combines TRBV25-1 with TRBJ2-5; the match to TRBD1 covers 9 bases. Trimming removed 10 bases from V and 5 bases from J; junction bases left unmatched: 8. This CDR3 contains 13 residues. Germline V gives CDR1 MGHDK, CDR2 SYGVNS. Here the CDR3 reads CATRGQGRETQYF. CDR3 sequence (DNA): TGTGCCACCCGAGGACAGGGGCGGGAGACCCAGTACTTC.

The chain couples TRBV4-1 to TRBJ2-3; the D gene could be TRBD1 or TRBD2 (5 bases each). V was cut by 0 bases and J by 2 bases, with 12 bases left in between. The CDR3 sequence is 16 residues long. Germline values: CDR1 MGHRA, CDR2 YSYEKL. CDR3 DNA sequence: TGCGCCAGCAGCCAAGAGTGGGGCGGGTTCACAGATACGCAGTATTTT. It yields the protein CASSQEWGGFTDTQYF.